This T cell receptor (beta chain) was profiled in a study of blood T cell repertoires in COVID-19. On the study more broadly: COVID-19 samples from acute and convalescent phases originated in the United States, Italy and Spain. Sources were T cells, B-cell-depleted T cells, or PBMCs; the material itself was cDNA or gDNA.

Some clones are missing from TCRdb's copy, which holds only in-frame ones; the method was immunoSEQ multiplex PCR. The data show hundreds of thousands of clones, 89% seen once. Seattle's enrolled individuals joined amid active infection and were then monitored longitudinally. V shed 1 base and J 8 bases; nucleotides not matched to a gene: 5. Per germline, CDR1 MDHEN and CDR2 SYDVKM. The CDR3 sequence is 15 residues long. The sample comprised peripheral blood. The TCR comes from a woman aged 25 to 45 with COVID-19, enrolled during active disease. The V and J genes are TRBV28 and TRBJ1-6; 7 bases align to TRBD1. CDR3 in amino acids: CASSLSQGRYSPLHF. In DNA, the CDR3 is TGTGCCAGCAGTTTATCACAGGGGCGTTATTCACCCCTCCACTTT.